This T cell receptor (beta chain) emerged from a study of CD8 T cells in ankylosing spondylitis (dated by TCRdb to about 2017). For the wider study: The study set out to find disease-linked TCR variants by profiling T cell receptor beta repertoires in ankylosing spondylitis patients and healthy donors. The full study cohort comprised around 25 ankylosing spondylitis patients and roughly 110 healthy donors. Peripheral blood samples were taken, and synovial fluid was additionally collected from ankylosing spondylitis patients. Study-level results and caveats: Some motif variants had previously been reported in the synovial fluid and blood of reactive arthritis patients, which suggests shared mechanisms of disease initiation. A CD8+ phenotype was shown by the disease-linked clones, which were found at relatively low frequencies in peripheral blood. A TCR beta motif of about 8 highly homologous amino acid variants appeared characteristic of blood from ankylosing spondylitis patients. The disease-linked clones were reported as significantly enriched in matched synovial fluid samples from ankylosing spondylitis patients.

The instrument was an Illumina HiSeq 2500. Quantitative 5'-RACE with molecular barcodes was used to prepare TCR beta libraries. For the original study's pipeline: A new computational method, built on a probabilistic model of VDJ rearrangement, was used to identify disease-linked TCR variants. TCRdb's own reprocessing of the public reads used fastp at Q25 and MiXCR and kept productive beta chains. Entries are consolidated by CDR3 protein sequence, retaining the most common genes and DNA. Here the V and J calls rest on TCRdb's processing, not on the authors' analysis. For this sample the table gives around 430,000 distinct CDR3 sequences, of which roughly 17% were detected only once. 0.95% to 1.1% of the sample lies in the top ten. From a lookup of the germline V gene, CDR1 and CDR2 are ENHRY and SYGVKD. Trimming removed 5 bases from V and 8 bases from J, leaving 21 bases between the germline ends. From the cysteine through the phenylalanine, the CDR3 covers 16 amino acids. Left in the record is the CDR3 DNA by itself, 48 bases read in frame from the first base.

About this clonotype: Its cognate antigen has yet to be identified. Base-call qualities are not available, and no considerably larger clone is one nucleotide away.

Sequenced sample: blood, either unsorted or a sorted T cell fraction (not recorded which). The clonotype was recovered from a male donor with ankylosing spondylitis. The chain is assembled from TRBV10-3 and TRBJ2-2; the D gene is perhaps TRBD2, on 7 matching bases. Read as DNA, the sequence is TGTGCCATCAGTCCGTCGGGGGGCCCCGCCCCGGGGGAGCTGTTTTTT. It encodes CAISPSGGPAPGELFF.